This T cell receptor beta chain is drawn from a study of T cell responses to AZD1222 COVID-19 vaccine. Findings and limits, study-wide: All repertoire sampling was performed exclusively after the peak T cell response.

Sequenced by immunoSEQ multiplex PCR; TCRdb stores in-frame clones only, minus some. The sample lists roughly 100,000 clones, around 91% seen once, with roughly 20% in the top ten. On this clone: Its specificity is not known.

The origin of this receptor is an adult in good health. The starting material was peripheral blood, obtained on day 0 of AZD1222 vaccination.

CDR3 loop: CASSLGTRAGRTDTQYF. DNA for the CDR3: TGTGCCAGCAGCTTGGGGACACGAGCGGGGCGAACAGATACGCAGTATTTT. V is TRBV11-3 and J is TRBJ2-3, with D possibly TRBD2 on 7 matching bases. The CDR3 is 17 amino acids. The V and J ends lost 3 bases and 3 bases respectively, with 19 bases between them. CDR1 SGHNT and CDR2 YENEEA come from the germline V gene.